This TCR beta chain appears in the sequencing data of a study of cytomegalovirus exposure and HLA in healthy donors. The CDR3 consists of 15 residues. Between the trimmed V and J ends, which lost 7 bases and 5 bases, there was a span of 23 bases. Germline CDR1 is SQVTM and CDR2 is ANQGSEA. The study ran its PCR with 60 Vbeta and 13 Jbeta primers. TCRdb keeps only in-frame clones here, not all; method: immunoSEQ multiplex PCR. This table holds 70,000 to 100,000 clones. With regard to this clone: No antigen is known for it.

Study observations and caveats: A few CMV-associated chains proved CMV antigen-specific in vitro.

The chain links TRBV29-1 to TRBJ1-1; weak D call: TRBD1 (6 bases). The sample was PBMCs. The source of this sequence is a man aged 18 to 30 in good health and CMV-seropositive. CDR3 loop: CSGGLGRGIKTEAFF. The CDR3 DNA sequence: TGCAGCGGAGGGCTGGGAAGGGGGATTAAAACTGAAGCTTTCTTT.